This T cell receptor (beta chain) stems from a study of shared T cell receptors in the human thymus. The CDR3 is 19 amino acids. Germline V lookup: CDR1 SGHTA, CDR2 FQGNSA. V lost 3 bases, J lost 0 bases, and 21 bases lay in between. TCRdb's copy holds only in-frame clones and misses some; the assay was immunoSEQ multiplex PCR. Among about 660,000 clones, roughly 90% were seen once, and the ten largest hold 0.0095% to 0.011%. These same data were also listed under a study on human thymus T cells. This second report adds: An apparent bias in V and J gene usage was seen in thymic and blood repertoires. Related research examined unrelated individuals and reported that their thymic repertoires overlapped highly.

The chain is built from TRBV7-2 and TRBJ1-3; perhaps TRBD1 as D (5 bases). The sample was thymocytes. The clonotype originates from a boy younger than two with a congenital heart defect. The CDR3 coding sequence is TGTGCCAGCAGCTTTAAACCTAGGACATTCCCTGTCTCTGGAAACACCATATATTTT. It is translated as CASSFKPRTFPVSGNTIYF.